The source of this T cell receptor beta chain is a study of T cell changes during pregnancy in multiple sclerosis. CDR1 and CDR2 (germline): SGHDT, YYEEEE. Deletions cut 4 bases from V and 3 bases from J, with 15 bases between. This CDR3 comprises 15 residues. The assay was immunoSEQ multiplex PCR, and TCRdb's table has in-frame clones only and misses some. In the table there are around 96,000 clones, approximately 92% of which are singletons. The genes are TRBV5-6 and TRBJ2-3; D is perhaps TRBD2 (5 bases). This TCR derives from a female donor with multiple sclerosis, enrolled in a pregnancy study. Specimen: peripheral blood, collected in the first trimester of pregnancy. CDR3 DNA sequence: TGTGCCAGCAGCCCCGGACTGCTAAGTACAGATACGCAGTATTTT. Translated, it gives CASSPGLLSTDTQYF.